This TCR beta chain was found in a study of T-cell reconstitution after alpha-beta-depleted transplantation in children. The TCRbeta library incorporated unique molecular identifiers. TCRdb independently ran MiXCR on the PCR reads; one entry per CDR3 protein. The profile shows 500,000 or so distinct CDR3 sequences, 32% of them singletons. J was trimmed by 10 bases and V by 5 bases; bases with no gene match: 9. Germline V gene data show CDR1 as DFQATT and CDR2 as SNEGSKA (reference sequence). CDR3 length equals 13 residues. This chain connects TRBV20-1 to TRBJ2-1; 9 nucleotides agree with TRBD2. The receptor comes from a human donor who donated a stem cell graft to a child with aplastic anemia. The material was PBMCs from the stem cell graft donor, obtained from the stem cell graft. The CDR3 reads CSAGLQAGGEQFF. The DNA for the CDR3 is TGCAGTGCTGGGTTACAAGCGGGAGGCGAGCAGTTCTTC.